Reported below is one T cell receptor beta chain. For repertoire sequencing, the TCR beta CDR3 regions were amplified from RNA transcripts. The first-round RT-PCR employed HTBI primers together with the Qiagen OneStep RT-PCR kit. A multiplex PCR was then performed as the second round. Each CDR3 protein is one row after TCRdb ran MiXCR on the multiplex PCR reads. Here the sample spans some 750,000 distinct CDR3 sequences, roughly two fifths being singletons. This record comes from a study of Graves' ophthalmopathy and Graves' hyperthyroidism. Trimming removed 6 bases from V and 0 bases from J, with 8 bases in between. Germline CDR1 reads MNHNS; CDR2 reads SASEGT. The CDR3 consists of 14 residues.

The chain uses TRBV6-1 and TRBJ1-4; D gene ambiguous. The sequence came from an adult man with Graves' ophthalmopathy. Sequencing was carried out using peripheral blood. DNA for the CDR3: TGTGCCAGCAGCCAAGAAGCAACTAATGAAAAACTGTTTTTT. Translated: CASSQEATNEKLFF.